This entry describes one T cell receptor (beta chain). Antigen unknown. This sample was included in a study of cytomegalovirus exposure and HLA in healthy donors. Whole-study results and caveats: According to the study, roughly 180 TCR beta chains were cytomegalovirus-associated. TCR sequences were mostly rare, though some public TCRs occurred in many donors. In the roughly 120 validation repertoires, a later analysis found that first-cohort TCR clusters tended to co-occur.

The donors were part of the validation cohort of 120 subjects. That cohort was separate from the first cohort, which comprised 500 to 850 subjects. The protocol was immunoSEQ multiplex PCR, while the TCRdb copy is restricted to in-frame clones and leaves out a portion. Of tens of thousands of clones listed, roughly 93% are singletons. Germline V CDR1 and CDR2: MDHEN, SYDVKM. V was clipped by 7 bases and J by 9 bases, with 12 bases between them. The CDR3 spans 11 residues. This sequence joins TRBV28 and TRBJ1-1; D not resolved. The TCR sequence derives from a woman aged 18-30 years in good health and CMV-seronegative. Sequencing was performed on PBMCs. In DNA form, the CDR3 reads TGTGCCAGCATAATATGGGAGAAAGCTTTCTTT. Amino acids: CASIIWEKAFF.